This T cell receptor beta chain was sequenced for a study of preoperative IRX-2 immunotherapy in early breast cancer. Using immunoSEQ multiplex PCR, the repertoire was profiled, and TCRdb retains in-frame clones only, with some absent. The data hold about 42,000 clones, with 60% to 85% observed a single time. As for treatment: preoperative locoregional IRX-2 cytokine immunotherapy. This phase Ib study tested locoregional IRX-2 cytokine immunotherapy given before surgery. This CDR3 is 15 amino acids long. V lost 4 bases and J lost 4, with 16 bases in between. From germline, CDR1 is LNHDA and CDR2 SQIVND (reference sequence).

This receptor was taken from a human donor with breast cancer. The sample consisted of tumor tissue, taken after IRX-2 immunotherapy. The chain employs TRBV19 and TRBJ1-1; D is possibly TRBD1 (5 bases). CDR3 region: CASSRSGYGGTEAFF. The CDR3 DNA reads as TGTGCCAGTAGTAGGTCCGGGTACGGGGGCACTGAAGCTTTCTTT.